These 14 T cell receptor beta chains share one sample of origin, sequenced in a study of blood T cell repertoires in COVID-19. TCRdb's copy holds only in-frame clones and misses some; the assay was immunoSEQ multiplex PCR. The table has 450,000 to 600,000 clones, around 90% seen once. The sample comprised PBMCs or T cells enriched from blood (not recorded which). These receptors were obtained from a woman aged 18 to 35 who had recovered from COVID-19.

As DNA, the CDR3 is TGTGCCAGCAGCTTACTACTAGCGGGGAGAAATGAGCAGTTCTTC. Its translation is CASSLLLAGRNEQFF. The V and J genes are TRBV7-9 and TRBJ2-1; the match to TRBD2 covers 10 bases. This CDR3 spans 15 amino acids. The V segment lost 2 bases and the J segment 7 bases; nucleotides outside the gene matches: 5. Germline loops: CDR1 SEHNR, CDR2 FQNEAQ (reference sequence).

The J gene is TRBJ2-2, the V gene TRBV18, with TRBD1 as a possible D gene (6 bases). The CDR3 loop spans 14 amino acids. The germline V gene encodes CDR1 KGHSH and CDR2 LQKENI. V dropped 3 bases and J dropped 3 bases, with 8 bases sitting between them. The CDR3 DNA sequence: TGTGCCAGCTCACCCAGGACAGACACCGGGGAGCTGTTTTTT. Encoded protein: CASSPRTDTGELFF.

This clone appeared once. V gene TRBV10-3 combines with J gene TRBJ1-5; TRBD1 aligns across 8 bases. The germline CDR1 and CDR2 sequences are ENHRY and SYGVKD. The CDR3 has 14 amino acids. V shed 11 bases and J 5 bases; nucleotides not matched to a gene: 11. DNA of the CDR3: TGTGCCTCAACAGGGGGTGAAAGGGATCAGCCCCAGCATTTT. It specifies CASTGGERDQPQHF.

CDR3 in amino acids: CASSQGSLAGDSYEQYF. The DNA for the CDR3 is TGTGCCAGCAGCCAAGGCTCACTAGCGGGGGACTCCTACGAGCAGTACTTC. The genes are TRBV4-2 and TRBJ2-7; 11 positions match TRBD2. CDR1 is LGHNA and CDR2 is YNFKEQ in the germline V gene. The J segment lost 0 bases and the V segment lost 1 base, leaving 5 bases of the junction unmatched. This CDR3 has 17 residues.

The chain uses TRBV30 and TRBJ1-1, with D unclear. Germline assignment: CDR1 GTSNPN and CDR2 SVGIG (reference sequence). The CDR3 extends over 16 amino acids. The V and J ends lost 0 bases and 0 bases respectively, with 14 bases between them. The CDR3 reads CAWSVSQAGVNTEAFF. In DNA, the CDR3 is TGTGCCTGGAGTGTATCTCAAGCAGGCGTGAACACTGAAGCTTTCTTT.

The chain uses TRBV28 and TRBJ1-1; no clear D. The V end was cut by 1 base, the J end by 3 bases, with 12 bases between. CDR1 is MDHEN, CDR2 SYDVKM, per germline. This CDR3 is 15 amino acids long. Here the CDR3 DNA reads TGTGCCAGCAGTTTATCGGGTTCCCTGGACACTGAAGCTTTCTTT. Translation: CASSLSGSLDTEAFF.

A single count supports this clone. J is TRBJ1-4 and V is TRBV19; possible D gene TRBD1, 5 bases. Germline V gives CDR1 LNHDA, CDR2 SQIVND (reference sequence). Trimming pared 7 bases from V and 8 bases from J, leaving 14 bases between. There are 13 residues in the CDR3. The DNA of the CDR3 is TGTGCCAGTAAGGAGAAGGGGATGGAAAAACTGTTTTTT. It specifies CASKEKGMEKLFF.

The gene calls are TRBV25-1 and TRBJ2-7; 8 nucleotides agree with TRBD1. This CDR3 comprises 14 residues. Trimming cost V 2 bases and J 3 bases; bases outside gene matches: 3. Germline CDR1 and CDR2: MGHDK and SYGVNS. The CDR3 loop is CASSERQGSYEQYF. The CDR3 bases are TGTGCCAGCAGTGAACGACAGGGGAGCTACGAGCAGTACTTC.

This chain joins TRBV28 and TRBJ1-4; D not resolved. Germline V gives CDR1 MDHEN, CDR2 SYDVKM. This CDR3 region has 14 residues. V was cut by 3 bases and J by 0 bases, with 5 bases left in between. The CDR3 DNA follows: TGTGCCAGCAGTTTCCCAGCAACTAATGAAAAACTGTTTTTT. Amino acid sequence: CASSFPATNEKLFF.

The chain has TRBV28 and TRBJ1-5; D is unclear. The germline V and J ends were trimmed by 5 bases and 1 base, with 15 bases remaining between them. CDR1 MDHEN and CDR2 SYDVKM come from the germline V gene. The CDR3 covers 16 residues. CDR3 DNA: TGTGCCAGCAGTCCACCTGAGGCAGCAAGCAATCAGCCCCAGCATTTT. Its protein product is CASSPPEAASNQPQHF.

The CDR3 protein is CASRLKSTGYYGYTF. As DNA, the CDR3 is TGTGCCAGCAGACTCAAATCGACAGGGTATTACGGCTACACCTTC. The rearrangement links TRBV27 to TRBJ1-2; 7 nucleotides match TRBD1. V was pared by 6 bases and J by 8 bases, with 15 bases of the junction left unmatched. The V gene's germline CDR1 is MNHEY and CDR2 SMNVEV (reference sequence). This CDR3 comprises 15 residues.

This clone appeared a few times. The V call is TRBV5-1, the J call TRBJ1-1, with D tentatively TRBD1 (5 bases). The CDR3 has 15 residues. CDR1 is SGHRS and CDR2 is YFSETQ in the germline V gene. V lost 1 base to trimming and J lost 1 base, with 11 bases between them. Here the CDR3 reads CASSLSGPKNTEAFF. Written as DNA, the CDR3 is TGCGCCAGCAGCTTGTCAGGGCCGAAGAACACTGAAGCTTTCTTT.

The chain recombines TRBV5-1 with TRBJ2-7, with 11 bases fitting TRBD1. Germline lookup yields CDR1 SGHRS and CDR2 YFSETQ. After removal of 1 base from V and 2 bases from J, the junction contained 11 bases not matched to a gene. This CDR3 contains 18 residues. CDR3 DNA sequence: TGCGCCAGCAGCTTGAGCGGGACAGGGGGTGTCCCACCCTACGAGCAGTACTTC. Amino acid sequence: CASSLSGTGGVPPYEQYF.

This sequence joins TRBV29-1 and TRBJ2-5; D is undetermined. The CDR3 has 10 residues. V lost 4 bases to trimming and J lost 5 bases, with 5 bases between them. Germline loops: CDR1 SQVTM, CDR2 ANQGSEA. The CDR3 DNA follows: TGCAGCGTTGTATCGGAGACCCAGTACTTC. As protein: CSVVSETQYF.